The rows below give T cell receptor beta chains drawn from one sample of a study of T cell repertoires in cytomegalovirus infection. Their target antigens are unknown. Via MiXCR, TCRdb re-called the reads, giving one row per CDR3 protein. This sample yields 100,000 to 150,000 distinct CDR3 sequences, of which roughly a quarter are seen a single time; roughly 33% belongs to the top ten. Sequencing was performed on PBMCs, sequenced either directly or after in vitro stimulation (not recorded which). The source is a human donor in good health (CMV status not recorded). Some clones in this sample may be carry-over from other donors' samples. Both conserved end residues are part of each CDR3. The D gene is left open where the match is weak. Clone sizes are given selectively: once, few, many, or a class where the clone is expanded.

TGTGCCAGCAGCTTGGATTACGGGAACTATGGCTACACCTTC	CASSLDYGNYGYTF	.	TRBV5-6	14	TRBJ1-2	.
TGTGCCAGCAGCTTCTTCAGAAAATTTAGCGGGCACACCGGGGAGCTGTTTTTT	CASSFFRKFSGHTGELFF	TRBD2	TRBV7-2	18	TRBJ2-2	few
TGTGCCAGCAGTAGACCGACAGGGGATCCCTACATAGCCAAAAACATTCAGTACTTC	CASSRPTGDPYIAKNIQYF	TRBD1	TRBV6-2/TRBV6-3	19	TRBJ2-4	few
TGTGCCAGCAGTTACTTGCTAGCGGGAGAGGGTGAGCAGTTCTTC	CASSYLLAGEGEQFF	TRBD2	TRBV12-3/TRBV12-4	15	TRBJ2-1	few
TGTGCCAGCAGCTTAACGGGGAACTACAATGAGCAGTTCTTC	CASSLTGNYNEQFF	.	TRBV7-8	14	TRBJ2-1	few
TGTGCCAGCAGTTACTCGTGGCAGCTGAATCAGCCCCAGCATTTT	CASSYSWQLNQPQHF	.	TRBV6-2/TRBV6-3	15	TRBJ1-5	few
TGTGCCAGCAGCTTCCTAGGTCTGGGGGAAGATACGCAGTATTTT	CASSFLGLGEDTQYF	.	TRBV7-2	15	TRBJ2-3	many
TGCAGTGCTCCTAAGACTGCCTATGGCTACACCTTC	CSAPKTAYGYTF	.	TRBV20-1	12	TRBJ1-2	few
TGTGCCAGCAGTCGAACAGGGGCTGGGGCCAACGTCCTGACTTTC	CASSRTGAGANVLTF	TRBD1	TRBV28	15	TRBJ2-6	.
TGTGCCAGCAGCCAATGGGGAGGGACCCAAGAGACCCAGTACTTC	CASSQWGGTQETQYF	TRBD2	TRBV12-3/TRBV12-4	15	TRBJ2-5	few
TGTGCCACCAGCAGAGGCAGGGTCGAGACCCAGTACTTC	CATSRGRVETQYF	.	TRBV15	13	TRBJ2-5	once
TGTGCCAGCAGTGGCGGGACTCCTCAAGCGGGAAACACCATATATTTT	CASSGGTPQAGNTIYF	.	TRBV6-6	16	TRBJ1-3	few
TGTGCCAGTAGTATCATCCCTGCCAGCTCCTATAATTCACCCCTCCACTTT	CASSIIPASSYNSPLHF	.	TRBV19	17	TRBJ1-6	.
TGTGCCAGCAGCTTGGACAGGACCAATTCACCCCTCCACTTT	CASSLDRTNSPLHF	TRBD1	TRBV7-8	14	TRBJ1-6	.
TGCGCCAGCAGCCAGCAGGTCCAAGAGACCCAGTACTTC	CASSQQVQETQYF	.	TRBV4-1	13	TRBJ2-5	.
TGCAGTGCTAGAGGCCTGGGCACGCGTGAAAAACTGTTTTTT	CSARGLGTREKLFF	.	TRBV20-1	14	TRBJ1-4	.
TGTGCCAGCAGCCAACAGGGACTAGAAGAGACCCAGTACTTC	CASSQQGLEETQYF	TRBD2	TRBV14	14	TRBJ2-5	few
TGTGCTAGCAGCGCACGACAAGGCTGGGCTGAAGCTTTCTTT	CASSARQGWAEAFF	.	TRBV7-2	14	TRBJ1-1	many
TGTGCCAGCAGTTATCTGACTAGCGGAGGCGGGAATGAGCAGTTCTTC	CASSYLTSGGGNEQFF	TRBD2	TRBV6-5	16	TRBJ2-1	many
TGTGCCAGCAGCCCGCTTAATTACGAGCAGTACTTC	CASSPLNYEQYF	.	TRBV7-2	12	TRBJ2-7	many
TGTGCCAGCAGTAAAAACCGGGTCCTCCCCACAAATGAGCAGTTCTTC	CASSKNRVLPTNEQFF	.	TRBV6-2/TRBV6-3	16	TRBJ2-1	.
TGTGCCAGCAGCCAATCCGGGACTCACTTCAATGAGCAGTTCTTC	CASSQSGTHFNEQFF	.	TRBV7-9	15	TRBJ2-1	medium-sized
TGCAGTGCTCGTACAGGGGGTAATAGATTTGCAGATACGCAGTATTTT	CSARTGGNRFADTQYF	TRBD1	TRBV20-1	16	TRBJ2-3	few
TGCAGTGGCATACTAGCGGGAAATTCCTACGAGCAGTACTTC	CSGILAGNSYEQYF	TRBD2	TRBV20-1	14	TRBJ2-7	.
TGTGCCAGCAGTTTATCTGTCGCCGGGGAGCTGTTTTTT	CASSLSVAGELFF	.	TRBV27	13	TRBJ2-2	.
TGTGCCAGCAGCCCCCAACAGGGGCCCTATGGCTACACCTTC	CASSPQQGPYGYTF	TRBD1	TRBV7-2	14	TRBJ1-2	many
TGCGCCAGCAGCTTGGAGGGCTGGGCTCCATTCATCGGAAACACCATATATTTT	CASSLEGWAPFIGNTIYF	.	TRBV5-1	18	TRBJ1-3	.
TGTGCCATCAGTGAGTCGACGGGGGAGATGGCCCCAGATACGCAGTATTTT	CAISESTGEMAPDTQYF	.	TRBV10-3	17	TRBJ2-3	.
TGTGCCAGCAGTTTAGGTAGCGGGAGCAGGAATGAGCAGTTCTTC	CASSLGSGSRNEQFF	TRBD2	TRBV27	15	TRBJ2-1	.
TGTGCCAGTGGATGGGGATTCTACGAGCAGTACTTC	CASGWGFYEQYF	.	TRBV19	12	TRBJ2-7	.
TGTGCCAGTAGTATGCTCCCGGGAGGGCCAGCCTACGAGCAGTACTTC	CASSMLPGGPAYEQYF	TRBD2	TRBV19	16	TRBJ2-7	many
TGTGCCAGCAGCCGCCCGGGGGCCGGGGAGACCCAGTACTTC	CASSRPGAGETQYF	.	TRBV11-2	14	TRBJ2-5	few
TGTGCCAGCAGCTTAGCGCGGACTAGCGCCAAGGGGCAGTTCTTC	CASSLARTSAKGQFF	TRBD2	TRBV7-2	15	TRBJ2-1	many
TGTGCCAGCAGCTTAGATCCTAAACACACCATATATTTT	CASSLDPKHTIYF	.	TRBV11-2	13	TRBJ1-3	.
TGTGCCATCAGGGAATCGGGTCAGCCCCAGCATTTT	CAIRESGQPQHF	.	TRBV10-3	12	TRBJ1-5	medium-sized
TGTGCCAGCAGCTCGACTAGCGGATACAAAAACATTCAGTACTTC	CASSSTSGYKNIQYF	TRBD2	TRBV7-8	15	TRBJ2-4	few
TGTGCCAGTAGTACACATCCCGTTACCTACAATGAGCAGTTCTTC	CASSTHPVTYNEQFF	.	TRBV19	15	TRBJ2-1	few
TGTGCCAGCAGTTCCGACCAGGCTGGAAACACCATATATTTT	CASSSDQAGNTIYF	.	TRBV28	14	TRBJ1-3	.
TGTGCCAGCAGCTTAGGCGGGAGGACCTACAATGAGCAGTTCTTC	CASSLGGRTYNEQFF	TRBD2	TRBV7-9	15	TRBJ2-1	many
TGTGCCAGCAGCATGAAAGGCGACAGCTTAAGAGGCTACACCTTC	CASSMKGDSLRGYTF	.	TRBV2	15	TRBJ1-2	few
TGTGCCACCAGTGATCCCGACAGGGCCTATGGCTACACCTTC	CATSDPDRAYGYTF	TRBD1	TRBV24-1	14	TRBJ1-2	few